The 32 T cell receptor beta chains below all came from one sample that was sequenced in a study of siplizumab effects on memory and regulatory T cells. Only in-frame clones appear in the TCRdb table, and some are missing; sequencing was by immunoSEQ multiplex PCR. The data hold some 100,000 clones, with roughly 93% observed a single time. Sequenced material: CD8+ T cells sorted from blood. The receptor set was obtained from a human donor in good health.

This chain uses TRBV7-6 with TRBJ2-2, with unresolved D. The CDR3 is made up of 15 amino acids. CDR1 SGHVS and CDR2 FNYEAQ come from the germline V gene. Trimming left V 2 bases short and J 0 bases short, with 7 bases between. The CDR3 region is CASSLWTSNTGELFF. The CDR3 nucleotides read TGTGCCAGCAGCTTATGGACCTCGAACACCGGGGAGCTGTTTTTT.

This chain connects TRBV27 to TRBJ1-5; no clear D gene. Deletions cut 2 bases from V and 7 bases from J, with 6 bases between. This CDR3 has 12 amino acids. Germline values: CDR1 MNHEY, CDR2 SMNVEV (reference sequence). The CDR3 spells CASSLPGQPQHF. Written as DNA, the CDR3 is TGTGCCAGCAGTTTACCCGGACAGCCCCAGCATTTT.

The chain links TRBV5-6 to TRBJ2-1; TRBD2 agrees at 11 bases. The CDR3 consists of 15 residues. The J segment lost 4 bases and the V segment lost 0 bases, leaving 0 bases of the junction unmatched. Germline V CDR1 and CDR2: SGHDT, YYEEEE. The CDR3 protein is CASSLGLAGYNEQFF. The DNA of the CDR3 is TGTGCCAGCAGCTTGGGACTAGCGGGGTACAATGAGCAGTTCTTC.

The chain uses TRBV4-1 and TRBJ2-1, with TRBD2 matching 8 bases. Germline V gene data show CDR1 as MGHRA and CDR2 as YSYEKL. The CDR3 extends over 15 amino acids. Germline trimming cut 0 bases from V and 5 bases from J; bases unmatched to any gene: 3. The CDR3 nucleotides are TGCGCCAGCAGCCAAGATCGGGGGGGAAACAATGAGCAGTTCTTC. Translated: CASSQDRGGNNEQFF.

The chain recombines TRBV4-2 with TRBJ2-1, with D uncertain. This CDR3 region has 17 residues. The V end lost 3 bases, the J end lost 8 bases, and 23 bases lay between the germline ends. Germline CDR1 LGHNA, CDR2 YNFKEQ. The CDR3 loop reads CASSQVPIAAPEDEQFF. The CDR3 nucleotides read TGTGCCAGCAGCCAGGTCCCTATAGCCGCCCCTGAGGATGAGCAGTTCTTC.

The rearrangement joins TRBV30 to TRBJ1-2; 11 nucleotides line up with TRBD1. The V segment lost 7 bases and the J segment 7 bases; nucleotides outside the gene matches: 14. CDR1 is GTSNPN, CDR2 SVGIG, per germline (reference sequence). The length of the CDR3 is 15 residues. The CDR3 loop reads CASEWTGTGGGGYTF. Written as DNA, the CDR3 is TGTGCCTCCGAATGGACCGGGACAGGGGGGGGTGGCTACACCTTC.

The J gene is TRBJ2-3, the V gene TRBV7-9, with 12 bases aligning to TRBD1. Trimming removed 7 bases from V and 3 bases from J; junction bases left unmatched: 5. The CDR3 is made up of 15 amino acids. The germline V gene encodes CDR1 SEHNR and CDR2 FQNEAQ (reference sequence). DNA for the CDR3: TGTGCCAGCAACCCGGGACAGGGGGCAACAGATACGCAGTATTTT. It is translated as CASNPGQGATDTQYF.

This clone occurred a few times. This rearrangement joins TRBV19 to TRBJ1-1; D unresolved. CDR3 length equals 12 residues. Between the trimmed V and J ends, which lost 3 bases and 4 bases, there was a span of 6 bases. Germline lookup yields CDR1 LNHDA and CDR2 SQIVND (reference sequence). The chain's CDR3 is CASSMWGTEAFF. For the CDR3, the DNA is TGTGCCAGTAGTATGTGGGGCACTGAAGCTTTCTTT.

This clone is a singleton in its sample. The chain uses TRBV9 and TRBJ1-2, with 10 bases fitting TRBD1. Germline CDR1 and CDR2: SGDLS and YYNGEE. The CDR3 runs to 16 residues. Trimming removed 6 bases from V and 2 bases from J; junction bases left unmatched: 10. The CDR3 sequence: CASTPGQGTLNYGYTF. The DNA of the CDR3 is TGTGCCAGCACCCCGGGACAGGGGACTCTAAACTATGGCTACACCTTC.

The V and J genes are TRBV29-1 and TRBJ2-7; 10 nucleotides line up with TRBD2. V shed 1 base and J 4 bases; nucleotides not matched to a gene: 7. The CDR3 extends over 15 amino acids. CDR1 is SQVTM and CDR2 is ANQGSEA in the germline V gene. The DNA for the CDR3 is TGCAGCGTTGAAGTCCGGACTAGCGGACGTTACGAGCAGTACTTC. The encoded protein is CSVEVRTSGRYEQYF.

The rearrangement uses TRBV9 and TRBJ2-3; 7 nucleotides match TRBD2. The V gene's germline CDR1 is SGDLS and CDR2 YYNGEE. The junction had 4 bases not matched to a gene; V was cut back by 1 base and J by 2 bases. This CDR3 comprises 15 residues. CDR3 coding DNA: TGTGCCAGCAGCGTACGGGGGGACTTCACAGATACGCAGTATTTT. Its translation: CASSVRGDFTDTQYF.

The gene calls are TRBV6-1 and TRBJ1-6; TRBD1 is a possible D gene (6 bases). Germline loops: CDR1 MNHNS, CDR2 SASEGT. V gave up 7 bases and J gave up 8 bases, with 18 bases separating them. The CDR3 loop spans 15 amino acids. CDR3 in DNA: TGTGCCAGCACCCCGGTACAGGGTTTGGATTCACCCCTCCACTTT. It codes for CASTPVQGLDSPLHF.

The rearrangement links TRBV7-3 to TRBJ2-3, with unresolved D. CDR1 and CDR2 from the germline V gene are SGHTA and FQGTGA. Trimming shortened V by 5 bases and J by 0 bases, and 12 bases separated the two germline ends. This CDR3 is 15 amino acids long. The CDR3 protein is CASSIGFSSTDTQYF. The CDR3 DNA is TGTGCCAGCAGCATCGGCTTTTCTAGCACAGATACGCAGTATTTT.

The rearrangement joins TRBV10-3 to TRBJ2-7; 11 bases align to TRBD2. This CDR3 spans 17 amino acids. Germline CDR1 is ENHRY and CDR2 is SYGVKD. The trim removed 4 bases at V and 0 bases at J, leaving 8 bases unmatched. CDR3 DNA: TGTGCCATCAGTGCCGGACTAGCGGGTCCTAACTCCTACGAGCAGTACTTC. It yields the protein CAISAGLAGPNSYEQYF.

This clone has more than one count but fewer than ten. The chain employs TRBV15 and TRBJ2-1; 7 bases agree with TRBD1. CDR3 length: 18 amino acids. Per germline, CDR1 LNHNV and CDR2 YYDKDF (reference sequence). The V and J ends lost 0 bases and 0 bases, in that order; junction bases with no gene match: 8. The CDR3 nucleotides read TGTGCCACCAGCAGAGACCTACCGACAGGGTTCTCCTACAATGAGCAGTTCTTC. Translating gives CATSRDLPTGFSYNEQFF.

This chain uses TRBV19 with TRBJ2-5; 9 bases map to TRBD2. With the DNA end fitting TRBJ2-7 better, the J assignment may be wrong. This CDR3 contains 14 residues. CDR1 is LNHDA, CDR2 SQIVND, per germline (reference sequence). Written as DNA, the CDR3 is TGTGCCAGTAGTATAGGACTAGCGGCCTACGAGCAGTACTTC. Its translation is CASSIGLAAYEQYF.

This chain links TRBV30 with TRBJ2-1, with D uncertain. Trimming took off 3 bases at V and 4 bases at J, with 4 bases between the two ends. The CDR3 is made up of 11 amino acids. Germline V gene sequence: CDR1 GTSNPN, CDR2 SVGIG (reference sequence). The chain's CDR3 is CAWRTYNEQFF. In nucleotides, the CDR3 is TGTGCCTGGAGAACGTACAATGAGCAGTTCTTC. Filled out from reference TRBV30 and TRBJ2-1, the complete variable domain reads SQTIHQWPATLVQPVGSPLSLECTVEGTSNPNLYWYRQAAGRGLQLLFYSVGIGQISSEVPQNLSASRPQDRQFILSSKKLLLSDSGFYLCAWRTYNEQFFGPGTRLTVL.

The rearrangement links TRBV4-1 to TRBJ1-2; tentatively, D is TRBD1 (5 bases). The CDR3 loop spans 16 amino acids. Between the trimmed V and J ends, which lost 4 bases and 8 bases, there was a span of 23 bases. The V gene's germline CDR1 is MGHRA and CDR2 YSYEKL. The CDR3 sequence: CASSPPDRSREDGYTF. CDR3 coding DNA: TGCGCCAGCAGCCCCCCCGATCGGAGCAGGGAGGACGGCTACACCTTC.

This chain joins TRBV6-1 and TRBJ1-2, with TRBD1 matching 7 bases. Germline CDR1 and CDR2: MNHNS and SASEGT. V trimming: 1 base; J trimming: 4 bases; junction bases outside the gene matches: 6. The CDR3 spans 15 residues. The CDR3 reads CASSEGSRGFYGYTF. Written as DNA, the CDR3 is TGTGCCAGCAGTGAAGGCAGCAGGGGGTTCTATGGCTACACCTTC.

The chain combines TRBV29-1 with TRBJ1-4; unclear D gene. The V and J ends lost 7 bases and 1 base respectively, with 4 bases between them. The CDR3 runs 11 residues. Looked up from germline, CDR1 is SQVTM and CDR2 is ANQGSEA. CDR3 nucleotides: TGCAGCGGTTTAACTAATGAAAAACTGTTTTTT. Translation: CSGLTNEKLFF.

The V call is TRBV2, the J call TRBJ1-1, with D tentatively TRBD1 (6 bases). Germline V gene lookup returns CDR1 SNHLY and CDR2 FYNNEI. The CDR3 covers 16 residues. Trimming left V 0 bases short and J 1 base short, with 12 bases between. CDR3 protein: CASSEAPGHPNTEAFF. The CDR3 DNA is TGTGCCAGCAGTGAAGCGCCGGGACACCCGAACACTGAAGCTTTCTTT.

By share, this clone ranks as medium-sized. This chain uses TRBV7-9 with TRBJ2-7; possibly TRBD1 or TRBD2 for D (6 bases each). Germline V CDR1 and CDR2: SEHNR, FQNEAQ (reference sequence). With 4 bases removed from V and 6 bases from J, the gap between germline ends came to 19 bases. The CDR3 length is 15 residues. Here the CDR3 reads CASSSLSEGDFEQYF. CDR3 sequence (DNA): TGTGCCAGCAGCTCCTTATCGGAGGGGGACTTCGAGCAGTACTTC. Full variable domain (missing parts from reference TRBV7-9 and TRBJ2-7): DTGVSQNPRHKITKRGQNVTFRCDPISEHNRLYWYRQTLGQGPEFLTYFQNEAQLEKSRLLSDRFSAERPKGSFSTLEIQRTEQGDSAMYLCASSSLSEGDFEQYFGPGTRLTVT.

The chain combines TRBV7-9 with TRBJ2-6, with a possible D match to TRBD2 (5 bases). V lost 7 bases and J lost 0, with 13 bases in between. Germline V CDR1 and CDR2: SEHNR, FQNEAQ (reference sequence). The CDR3 spans 16 residues. The CDR3 DNA follows: TGTGCCAGCAAGGGAGCCAACCTCTCTGGGGCCAACGTCCTGACTTTC. Protein: CASKGANLSGANVLTF.

The rearrangement links TRBV4-2 to TRBJ2-2, with 8 bases fitting TRBD1. Germline loops: CDR1 LGHNA, CDR2 YNFKEQ. This CDR3 is built from 15 residues. Unmatched junction bases numbered 5, after V lost 3 bases and J lost 5 bases. CDR3 nucleotides: TGTGCCAGCAGCCAGTCGACAGGGGATACCGGGGAGCTGTTTTTT. It is translated as CASSQSTGDTGELFF.

The chain joins TRBV4-1 to TRBJ1-1; a possible D gene is TRBD1 (6 bases). Between the trimmed V and J ends, which lost 1 base and 0 bases, there was a span of 15 bases. CDR1 and CDR2 (germline): MGHRA, YSYEKL. This CDR3 has 17 residues. In nucleotides, the CDR3 is TGCGCCAGCAGCCAAGGGACAGAATTTCTATTGAACACTGAAGCTTTCTTT. This sequence encodes CASSQGTEFLLNTEAFF.

The CDR3 bases are TGTGCCAGCAGCTTGCCAGGCTATGGCTACACCTTC. Protein: CASSLPGYGYTF. The chain employs TRBV7-9 and TRBJ1-2; D gene unclear. The CDR3 extends over 12 amino acids. From germline, CDR1 is SEHNR and CDR2 FQNEAQ (reference sequence). Trimming left V 3 bases short and J 4 bases short, with 6 bases between. The full variable domain, rest sourced from reference TRBV7-9 and TRBJ1-2, is DTGVSQNPRHKITKRGQNVTFRCDPISEHNRLYWYRQTLGQGPEFLTYFQNEAQLEKSRLLSDRFSAERPKGSFSTLEIQRTEQGDSAMYLCASSLPGYGYTFGSGTRLTVV.

The chain has TRBV2 and TRBJ2-1; a possible D gene is TRBD2 (5 bases). This CDR3 contains 15 residues. CDR1 is SNHLY, CDR2 FYNNEI, per germline. Trimming removed 0 bases at V and 0 bases at J, with 6 bases between. The CDR3 here is CASSEAGSSYNEQFF. The CDR3 DNA reads TGTGCCAGCAGTGAAGCAGGGAGCTCCTACAATGAGCAGTTCTTC. The variable domain in full, with the rest retrieved from reference TRBV2 and TRBJ2-1, is EPEVTQTPSHQVTQMGQEVILRCVPISNHLYFYWYRQILGQKVEFLVSFYNNEISEKSEIFDDQFSVERPDGSNFTLKIRSTKLEDSAMYFCASSEAGSSYNEQFFGPGTRLTVL.

This chain connects TRBV19 to TRBJ1-4, with D tentatively TRBD1 (6 bases). The CDR3 has 14 residues. Germline lookup yields CDR1 LNHDA and CDR2 SQIVND (reference sequence). Trimming stripped 9 bases from V and 8 bases from J, with 19 bases between. CDR3 region: CASSLGGALEKLFF. The CDR3 DNA reads as TGTGCCAGCAGTCTAGGGGGGGCCCTGGAAAAACTGTTTTTT. The full variable domain, rest sourced from reference TRBV19 and TRBJ1-4, is DGGITQSPKYLFRKEGQNVTLSCEQNLNHDAMYWYRQDPGQGLRLIYYSQIVNDFQKGDIAEGYSVSREKKESFPLTVTSAQKNPTAFYLCASSLGGALEKLFFGSGTQLSVL.

The chain carries TRBV2 and TRBJ2-1; 10 bases fit TRBD1. The V segment lost 4 bases and the J segment 6 bases; nucleotides outside the gene matches: 6. Germline CDR1 and CDR2: SNHLY and FYNNEI. The CDR3 sequence is 15 residues long. CDR3: CASSGVTGGLNEQFF. For the CDR3, the DNA is TGTGCCAGCAGTGGGGTGACAGGGGGCCTCAATGAGCAGTTCTTC.

This clone was seen once. The CDR3 is CASSPGRGEQYF. The CDR3 nucleotides read TGCGCCAGCAGCCCCGGGCGGGGGGAGCAGTACTTC. The rearrangement joins TRBV4-1 to TRBJ2-7, with 7 bases matching TRBD2. Trimming took 4 bases from V and 7 from J; bases not matched to a gene: 4. The CDR3 runs to 12 residues. From germline, CDR1 is MGHRA and CDR2 YSYEKL.

This chain links TRBV12-5 with TRBJ2-1; TRBD1 is a possible D gene (6 bases). Germline V gene lookup returns CDR1 LGHNT and CDR2 FRNRAP. The CDR3 has 16 residues. V dropped 4 bases and J dropped 0 bases, with 13 bases sitting between them. The CDR3 region is CASGSRQVSSYNEQFF. The CDR3, as DNA: TGTGCTAGTGGTTCCAGACAGGTCAGCTCCTACAATGAGCAGTTCTTC. Looking up the rest from reference TRBV12-5 and TRBJ2-1 gives the full variable domain: DARVTQTPRHKVTEMGQEVTMRCQPILGHNTVFWYRQTMMQGLELLAYFRNRAPLDDSGMPKDRFSAEMPDATLATLKIQPSEPRDSAVYFCASGSRQVSSYNEQFFGPGTRLTVL.

The chain recombines TRBV5-4 with TRBJ2-3; no definite D call. V was cut by 3 bases and J by 0 bases, with 5 bases left in between. This CDR3 is 13 amino acids long. Germline-derived CDR1 and CDR2 are SGHNT and YYREEE (reference sequence). CDR3 amino acids: CASSSVSTDTQYF. The CDR3 DNA reads TGTGCCAGCAGCTCCGTGAGCACAGATACGCAGTATTTT.